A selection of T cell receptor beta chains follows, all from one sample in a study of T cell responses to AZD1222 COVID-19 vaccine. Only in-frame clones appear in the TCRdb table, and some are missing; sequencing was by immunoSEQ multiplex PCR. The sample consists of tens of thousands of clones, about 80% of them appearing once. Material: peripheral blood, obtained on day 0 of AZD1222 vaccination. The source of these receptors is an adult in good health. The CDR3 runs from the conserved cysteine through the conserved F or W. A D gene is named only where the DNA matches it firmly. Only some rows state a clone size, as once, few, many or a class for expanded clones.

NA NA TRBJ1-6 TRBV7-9 TGTGCCAGCAGCCCACCCTCCGCAGGTGATTCACCCCTCCACTTT CASSPPSAGDSPLHF
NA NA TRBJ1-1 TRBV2 TGTGCCAGCAGTGAATCCGGCTGGGATTCAGAAGCTTTCTTT CASSESGWDSEAFF
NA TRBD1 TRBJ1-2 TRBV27 TGTGCCAGCAGTTTGGTAGGGGGCGATGGTGGCTACACCTTC CASSLVGGDGGYTF
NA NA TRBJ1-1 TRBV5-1 TGCGCCAGCAGCTCGGGGGTGGGCACTGAAGCTTTCTTT CASSSGVGTEAFF
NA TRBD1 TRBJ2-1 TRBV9 TGTGCCAGCAGCGTAGGACAGGGGGCGCGTGAGCAGTTCTTC CASSVGQGAREQFF
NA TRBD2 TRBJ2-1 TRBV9 TGTGCCAGCAGCGTTAGCGGGGGGCCGGGCAATGAGCAGTTCTTC CASSVSGGPGNEQFF
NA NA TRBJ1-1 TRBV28 TGTGCCAGCAGTTTATACGTCGGACGGACCAAGAACACTGAAGCTTTCTTT CASSLYVGRTKNTEAFF
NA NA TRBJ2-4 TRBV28 TGTGCCAGCAAGGCGGGGGCCCTTAAAAACATTCAGTACTTC CASKAGALKNIQYF
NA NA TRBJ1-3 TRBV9 TGTGCCAGCAGCGTAGGCCCTACAGGGCTCGGAAACACCATATATTTT CASSVGPTGLGNTIYF
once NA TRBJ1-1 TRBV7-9 TGTGCCAGCAGCTTGTACACAGGGCGTCCTGAAGCTTTCTTT CASSLYTGRPEAFF
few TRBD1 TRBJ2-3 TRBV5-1 TGCGCCAGCAGCACAGGGGGCACAGATACGCAGTATTTT CASSTGGTDTQYF
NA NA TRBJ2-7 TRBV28 TGTGCCAGCAGTTTAGCACAGGGACGTCACGAGCAGTACTTC CASSLAQGRHEQYF
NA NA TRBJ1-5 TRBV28 TGTGCCAGCAGTTTTATCCGGGGTAGCAATCAGCCCCAGCATTTT CASSFIRGSNQPQHF
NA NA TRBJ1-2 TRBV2 TGTGCCACCGAGGGGGGTCCCGGGGATGGCTACACCTTC CATEGGPGDGYTF
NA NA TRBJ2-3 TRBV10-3 TGTGCCATCCACCAAGGGCAGGGGACAGATACGCAGTATTTT CAIHQGQGTDTQYF
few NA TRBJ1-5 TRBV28 TGTGCCAGCAGTTTATTCGGACCGGGTCTCGGGCCCCAGCATTTT CASSLFGPGLGPQHF
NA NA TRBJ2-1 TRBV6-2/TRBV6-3 TGTGCCAGCAGTTACCTAGCTTCCTACAATGAGCAGTTCTTC CASSYLASYNEQFF
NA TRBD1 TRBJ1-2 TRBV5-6 TGTGCCAGCAGCCAGGGGGCAGGCAACTATGGCTACACCTTC CASSQGAGNYGYTF
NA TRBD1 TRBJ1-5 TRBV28 TGTGCCAGCAGTTTGGTTAAAAGGACAGGGGGCTATCGGCAGCCCCAGCATTTT CASSLVKRTGGYRQPQHF
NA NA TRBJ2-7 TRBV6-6 TGTGCCAGCAGTTACCCGGGCCGAACTTACGAGCAGTACTTC CASSYPGRTYEQYF
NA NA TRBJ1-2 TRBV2 TGTGCCAGCAGTGAAAGGGGGTACTATGGCTACACCTTC CASSERGYYGYTF
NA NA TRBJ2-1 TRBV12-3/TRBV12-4 TGTGCCAGCACCATATCTAGCGCCAATGAGCAGTTCTTC CASTISSANEQFF
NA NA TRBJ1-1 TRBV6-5 TGTGCCAGCAGTTACTCGGGGGGGAGATTGAGTCAAGCTTTCTTT CASSYSGGRLSQAFF
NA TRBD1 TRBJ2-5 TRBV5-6 TGTGCCAGCAGCTTGGTTGGGACAGGCCTTCAAGAGACCCAGTACTTC CASSLVGTGLQETQYF
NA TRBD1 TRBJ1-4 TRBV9 TGTGCCAGCAGCCCCGATGTACACCTGGACAGGGGAGTTGAAAAACTGTTTTTT CASSPDVHLDRGVEKLFF
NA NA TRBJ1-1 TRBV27 TGTGCCACCAGGGCGACAGGAATGAACACTGAAGCTTTCTTT CATRATGMNTEAFF
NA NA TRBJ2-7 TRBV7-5 TGTGCCAGAAGCCCGACAGTTAGCGAGCAGTACTTC CARSPTVSEQYF
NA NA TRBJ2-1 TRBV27 TGTGCCAGCAGTTTATCGTGGACCCATTACAATGAGCAGTTCTTC CASSLSWTHYNEQFF
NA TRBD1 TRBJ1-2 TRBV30 TGTGCCTGGAGGTACCAGATACAGGGGAGCTATGGCTACACCTTC CAWRYQIQGSYGYTF
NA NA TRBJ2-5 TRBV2 TGTGCCAGCAGTGGGGGACTCCAAGAGACCCAGTACTTC CASSGGLQETQYF
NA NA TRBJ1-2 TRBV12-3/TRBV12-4 TGTGCCAGCAGTTTCGGCAGGGACTATGGCTACACCTTC CASSFGRDYGYTF
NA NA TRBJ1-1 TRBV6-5 TGTGCCAGCAGTTACTGGGAGAGCACTGAAGCTTTCTTT CASSYWESTEAFF
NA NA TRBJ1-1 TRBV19 TGTGCCAGTAGGGAAACGGGCCGAACTAGCGCTGAAGCTTTCTTT CASRETGRTSAEAFF
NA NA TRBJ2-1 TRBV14 TGTGCCAGCAGCCAAGACCTAGGTTTCAATGAGCAGTTCTTC CASSQDLGFNEQFF
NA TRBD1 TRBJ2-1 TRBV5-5 TGTGCCAGCAGCTTGCCAGGGGGAGATGAGCAGTTCTTC CASSLPGGDEQFF
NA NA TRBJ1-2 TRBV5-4 TGTGCCAGCAGTGAGGGGATCTATGGCTACACCTTC CASSEGIYGYTF
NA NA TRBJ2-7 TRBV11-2 TGTGCCAGCAGCTTAGAGTGGGCAGGGGCCTACGAGCAGTACTTC CASSLEWAGAYEQYF
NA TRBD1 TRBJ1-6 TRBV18 TGTGCCAGCTCCCTCTCCGGGCGGACAGGGACCTATAATTCACCCCTCCACTTT CASSLSGRTGTYNSPLHF
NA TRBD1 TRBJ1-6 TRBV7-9 TGTGCCAGCAGCTTAGGACAGGGTACCTCACCCCTCCACTTT CASSLGQGTSPLHF
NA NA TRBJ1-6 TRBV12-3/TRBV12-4 TGTGCCAGCAGTTTAGGCAGGGCTTCACCCCTCCACTTT CASSLGRASPLHF
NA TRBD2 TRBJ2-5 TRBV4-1 TGCGCCAGCAGCCAAGTGCCTAGCGGGGGGGCAGGAGAGACCCAGTACTTC CASSQVPSGGAGETQYF
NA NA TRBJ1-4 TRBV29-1 TGCAGCGTTGATTCGGGCTTTGAAAAACTGTTTTTT CSVDSGFEKLFF
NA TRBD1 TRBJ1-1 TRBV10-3 TGTGCCATCAGTACGGGACAGGGGGCCGGCACTGAAGCTTTCTTT CAISTGQGAGTEAFF
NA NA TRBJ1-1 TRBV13 TGTGCCAGCAGCTCAGGGAGGGGGACTGAAGCTTTCTTT CASSSGRGTEAFF
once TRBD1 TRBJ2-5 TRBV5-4 TGTGCCAGCAGTGAGGGACAGAATCAAGAGACCCAGTACTTC CASSEGQNQETQYF
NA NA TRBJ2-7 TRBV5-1 TGCGCCAGCAGCTTGACAAGGGGTCGCACCTACGAGCAGTACTTC CASSLTRGRTYEQYF
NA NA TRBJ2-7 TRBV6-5 TGTGCCAGCAGTCTTCGCGGGACAGTCCTCTACGAGCAGTACTTC CASSLRGTVLYEQYF
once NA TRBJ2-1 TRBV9 TGTGCCAGCAGCGCCCCAGGGGCGGGTGAGCAGTTCTTC CASSAPGAGEQFF
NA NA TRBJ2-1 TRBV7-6 TGTGCCAGCTCAAGAAGGCCGTACAATGAGCAGTTCTTC CASSRRPYNEQFF
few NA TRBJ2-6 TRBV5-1 TGCGCCAGCAGCTTTTCGGGTTCTGGGGCCAACGTCCTGACTTTC CASSFSGSGANVLTF